Presented here are 30 T cell receptor beta chains from one specimen sequenced in a study of CD8 T cells in ankylosing spondylitis. Overall study findings and caveats: Characteristic of ankylosing spondylitis blood, it appeared, was a TCR beta motif comprising 7 to 9 highly homologous variants.

These TCRs are of unknown antigen specificity. TCRdb reprocessed the 5' RACE reads with MiXCR, giving one entry per CDR3 protein. The sample holds around 450,000 distinct CDR3 sequences, 25% to 30% seen once. The material sequenced was blood, either unsorted or a sorted T cell fraction (not recorded which). The source is a male donor with ankylosing spondylitis.

This clonotype was seen just once. The chain carries TRBV14 and TRBJ2-3; 11 bases align to TRBD2. Germline V gene lookup returns CDR1 SGHDN and CDR2 FVKESK. The CDR3 extends over 16 amino acids. V dropped 4 bases and J dropped 4; count of bases not matched to a gene: 7. Here the CDR3 DNA reads TGTGCCAGCAGCCGATTGACTAGCGGGATGTCAGATACGCAGTATTTT. It encodes CASSRLTSGMSDTQYF. Full variable domain (missing parts from reference TRBV14 and TRBJ2-3): EAGVTQFPSHSVIEKGQTVTLRCDPISGHDNLYWYRRVMGKEIKFLLHFVKESKQDESGMPNNRFLAERTGGTYSTLKVQPAELEDSGVYFCASSRLTSGMSDTQYFGPGTRLTVL.

This clonotype has ten or more counts. The chain is built from TRBV5-1 and TRBJ1-5; D not resolved. Germline values: CDR1 SGHRS, CDR2 YFSETQ. The CDR3 has 13 amino acids. V lost 4 bases and J lost 1, with 6 bases in between. CDR3 DNA sequence: TGCGCCAGCAGCAGCGACAGCAATCAGCCCCAGCATTTT. Protein product: CASSSDSNQPQHF.

The chain combines TRBV27 with TRBJ2-5; 10 nucleotides match TRBD1. The ends lost 6 bases at V and 5 bases at J; junction bases unmatched: 12. The V gene's germline CDR1 is MNHEY and CDR2 SMNVEV (reference sequence). The CDR3 contains 16 residues. In DNA form, the CDR3 reads TGTGCCAGCAGCACAAAACCGGGACAGGGGTATGAGACCCAGTACTTC. As protein: CASSTKPGQGYETQYF.

The chain has TRBV7-2 and TRBJ1-3; D is uncertain. The V gene lost 2 bases and the J gene lost 0 bases, with 14 bases spanning the gap. The CDR3 sequence is 17 residues long. Germline V gives CDR1 SGHTA, CDR2 FQGNSA. The CDR3 nucleotides read TGTGCCAGCAGCTTACTCCCCGTGGTCAGCTCTGGAAACACCATATATTTT. Translating it yields CASSLLPVVSSGNTIYF.

The rearrangement joins TRBV7-8 to TRBJ1-5; tentatively, D is TRBD1 (6 bases). The V gene lost 5 bases and the J gene lost 6 bases, with 14 bases spanning the gap. The CDR3 runs to 14 residues. The germline gives CDR1 SGHVS, CDR2 FQNEAQ. The CDR3, as DNA: TGTGCCAGCAGCCCGGGCACAGGGCCTCAGCCCCAGCATTTT. This sequence encodes CASSPGTGPQPQHF.

There are a few counts of this clonotype. The gene calls are TRBV5-1 and TRBJ1-1, with 9 positions matching TRBD1. Germline CDR1 reads SGHRS; CDR2 reads YFSETQ. V was clipped by 0 bases and J by 7 bases; unmatched bases: 1. This CDR3 is built from 13 residues. The CDR3 nucleotides are TGCGCCAGCAGCTTGGGACAGGGGGTTGAAGCTTTCTTT. It is translated as CASSLGQGVEAFF.

The chain employs TRBV5-1 and TRBJ1-2; D is unresolved. Germline V lookup: CDR1 SGHRS, CDR2 YFSETQ. The CDR3 totals 12 residues. The V and J ends lost 4 bases and 8 bases respectively, with 12 bases between them. CDR3 DNA sequence: TGCGCCAGCAGCGCCGGCCCAGAGGGCTACACCTTC. Amino acid sequence: CASSAGPEGYTF.

The rearrangement links TRBV20-1 to TRBJ2-5; 10 positions match TRBD2. V lost 6 bases to trimming and J lost 6 bases; unmatched junction nucleotides: 10. CDR1 and CDR2 from the germline V gene are DFQATT and SNEGSKA (reference sequence). The CDR3 sequence is 14 residues long. Here the CDR3 reads CSATGAGGPQTQYF. The CDR3 DNA reads as TGCAGTGCCACCGGAGCGGGAGGGCCGCAGACCCAGTACTTC.

V gene TRBV10-3 combines with J gene TRBJ1-1, with a tentative D call TRBD1 (6 bases). Trimming removed 2 bases from V and 0 bases from J, with 10 bases in between. The CDR3 has 15 amino acids. Germline V gene data show CDR1 as ENHRY and CDR2 as SYGVKD. The CDR3 sequence: CAISETGPMNTEAFF. CDR3 bases: TGTGCCATCAGTGAGACAGGGCCCATGAACACTGAAGCTTTCTTT.

This clonotype was detected many times. The chain recombines TRBV6-1 with TRBJ2-1; 7 nucleotides line up with TRBD2. The germline V gene has CDR1 MNHNS and CDR2 SASEGT. The CDR3 runs 15 residues. Germline trimming cut 5 bases from V and 7 bases from J; bases unmatched to any gene: 11. The CDR3, as DNA: TGTGCCAGCAGTAAGGGACTACCCGGCGGGAATGAGCAGTTCTTC. Amino acids: CASSKGLPGGNEQFF.

This clonotype was seen only a few times. The CDR3 protein is CASSQGGGYEQYV. For the CDR3, the DNA is TGTGCCAGCAGCCAAGGAGGGGGCTACGAGCAGTACGTC. J is TRBJ2-7 and V is TRBV3-1; a weak D match, TRBD1 (6 bases). The CDR3 extends over 13 amino acids. Trimming took 1 base from V and 3 from J, leaving 7 bases between them. Germline V lookup: CDR1 LGHDT, CDR2 YNNKEL (reference sequence).

The genes are TRBV12-3 or TRBV12-4 and TRBJ2-2; 9 nucleotides match TRBD1. This CDR3 has 14 residues. Trimming removed 6 bases from V and 7 bases from J; junction bases left unmatched: 6. This CDR3 is CASRGQGGDGELFF. The DNA for the CDR3 is TGTGCCAGCAGGGGACAGGGTGGCGACGGGGAGCTGTTTTTT.

This clonotype has just a few counts. The gene calls are TRBV2 and TRBJ2-7; the D gene is possibly TRBD2 (5 bases). The length of the CDR3 is 12 residues. V dropped 6 bases and J dropped 3 bases, with 9 bases sitting between them. Germline V lookup: CDR1 SNHLY, CDR2 FYNNEI. The CDR3 sequence is CASSQEGYEQYV. The DNA of the CDR3 is TGTGCCAGCAGCCAAGAGGGCTACGAGCAGTACGTC.

The sample holds a few counts of this clonotype. The V call is TRBV6-5, the J call TRBJ2-5; D not resolved. The CDR3 runs to 15 residues. V was trimmed by 0 bases and J by 2 bases, leaving 10 bases between them. Germline-derived CDR1 and CDR2 are MNHEY and SVGAGI. CDR3 nucleotide sequence: TGTGCCAGCAGTTACTCCCCGGACGGTCAAGAGACCCAGTACTTC. Protein sequence: CASSYSPDGQETQYF.

The V gene is TRBV24-1, the J gene TRBJ2-5, with 11 positions matching TRBD1. With 3 bases clipped from V and 3 bases from J, the junction kept 5 bases outside the gene matches. Per the germline V gene, CDR1 is KGHDR and CDR2 is SFDVKD. CDR3 size: 16 residues. This CDR3 is CATSDPGTGGKETQYF. The CDR3 DNA sequence: TGTGCCACCAGTGATCCTGGGACAGGGGGAAAAGAGACCCAGTACTTC.

This clonotype showed up just a few times. The chain has TRBV7-6 and TRBJ2-2, with TRBD2 matching 9 bases. This CDR3 comprises 15 residues. Germline CDR1 and CDR2: SGHVS and FNYEAQ. The junction had 3 bases not matched to a gene; V was cut back by 4 bases and J by 3 bases. The CDR3 DNA is TGTGCCAGCAGCTCTAGCGGGACTTACACCGGGGAGCTGTTTTTT. Amino acid sequence: CASSSSGTYTGELFF.

Only a few counts were recorded for this clonotype. V usage is TRBV7-9 and J usage is TRBJ1-2, with D possibly being TRBD1 (6 bases). This CDR3 has 15 residues. V gave up 5 bases and J gave up 8 bases, with 21 bases separating them. Per the germline V gene, CDR1 is SEHNR and CDR2 is FQNEAQ (reference sequence). In DNA, the CDR3 is TGTGCCAGCAGCCCAGGCGGGGGGCTAAGTAGAGGCTACACCTTC. It is translated as CASSPGGGLSRGYTF. Looking up the rest from reference TRBV7-9 and TRBJ1-2 gives the full variable domain: DTGVSQNPRHKITKRGQNVTFRCDPISEHNRLYWYRQTLGQGPEFLTYFQNEAQLEKSRLLSDRFSAERPKGSFSTLEIQRTEQGDSAMYLCASSPGGGLSRGYTFGSGTRLTVV.

This clonotype was seen a few times. The rearrangement uses TRBV11-3 and TRBJ2-3, with a weak D call TRBD1 (6 bases). CDR3 length equals 13 residues. CDR1 and CDR2 from the germline V gene are SGHNT and YENEEA. Trimming pared 10 bases from V and 3 bases from J, leaving 14 bases between. CDR3 region: CATSRGATDTQYF. The CDR3 DNA follows: TGTGCCACCTCCAGGGGTGCGACAGATACGCAGTATTTT.

The chain is built from TRBV20-1 and TRBJ2-1, with D possibly being TRBD2 (5 bases). This CDR3 has 12 amino acids. Germline values: CDR1 DFQATT, CDR2 SNEGSKA (reference sequence). In nucleotides, the CDR3 is TGCAGCCCAGCCGGGAACGACAATGAGCAGTTCTTC. The encoded protein is CSPAGNDNEQFF.

This clonotype was detected only a few times. The rearrangement links TRBV5-1 to TRBJ1-1, with D hard to call. Germline CDR1 reads SGHRS; CDR2 reads YFSETQ. The CDR3 length is 12 residues. V was cut by 4 bases and J by 4 bases, with 8 bases left in between. CDR3 in DNA: TGCGCCAGCAGCCGGACCAGCACTGAAGCTTTCTTT. Amino acids: CASSRTSTEAFF.

This chain connects TRBV10-3 to TRBJ2-7, with 7 nucleotides matching TRBD1. Germline values: CDR1 ENHRY, CDR2 SYGVKD. The V segment lost 4 bases and the J segment 2 bases; nucleotides outside the gene matches: 5. The length of the CDR3 is 14 residues. The CDR3 region is CAISAWDSTYEQYF. The CDR3 bases are TGTGCCATCAGTGCCTGGGACAGCACCTACGAGCAGTACTTC.

The V gene is TRBV11-1, the J gene TRBJ2-7; D is unresolved. The germline V and J ends were trimmed by 6 bases and 1 base, with 10 bases remaining between them. The germline CDR1 and CDR2 sequences are SGHAT and FQDESV (reference sequence). This CDR3 has 13 residues. The CDR3 coding sequence is TGTGCCAGCAGTAGGGCTCGGTCCTACGAGCAGTACTTC. This encodes CASSRARSYEQYF. Full variable domain (rest looked up from reference TRBV11-1 and TRBJ2-7): EAEVAQSPRYKITEKSQAVAFWCDPISGHATLYWYRQILGQGPELLVQFQDESVVDDSQLPKDRFSAERLKGVDSTLKIQPAELGDSAMYLCASSRARSYEQYFGPGTRLTVT.

This clonotype has ten or more counts. This rearrangement joins TRBV6-2 or TRBV6-3 to TRBJ2-7; a weak D match, TRBD1 (5 bases). The CDR3 is made up of 12 amino acids. V was clipped by 6 bases and J by 5 bases, with 11 bases between them. Germline values: CDR1 MNHEY, CDR2 SVGEGT. The CDR3 DNA follows: TGTGCCAGCAGACAGGTTTTCAACGAGCAGTACTTC. Encoded protein: CASRQVFNEQYF.

This clonotype was seen more than once but under ten times. V usage is TRBV5-1 and J usage is TRBJ1-5, with a possible D match to TRBD1 (6 bases). V was trimmed by 5 bases and J by 3 bases, leaving 9 bases between them. CDR3 size: 13 residues. Looked up from germline, CDR1 is SGHRS and CDR2 is YFSETQ. The CDR3 nucleotides read TGCGCCAGCAGTGCAGGGGTCAATCAGCCCCAGCATTTT. As protein: CASSAGVNQPQHF.

This clonotype was counted a few times. The chain has TRBV5-1 and TRBJ1-4, with D perhaps TRBD1 (6 bases). V was pared by 2 bases and J by 1 base, with 9 bases between. The CDR3 is made up of 15 amino acids. Germline CDR1 SGHRS, CDR2 YFSETQ. DNA for the CDR3: TGCGCCAGCAGCTTCGGGGGGCGAACTAATGAAAAACTGTTTTTT. It is translated as CASSFGGRTNEKLFF. Based on the CDR3 plus reference TRBV5-1 and TRBJ1-4, the full variable domain is KAGVTQTPRYLIKTRGQQVTLSCSPISGHRSVSWYQQTPGQGLQFLFEYFSETQRNKGNFPGRFSGRQFSNSRSEMNVSTLELGDSALYLCASSFGGRTNEKLFFGSGTQLSVL.

The V gene is TRBV29-1, the J gene TRBJ2-7; TRBD2 matches 13 bases. The CDR3 sequence is 14 residues long. Germline V gene lookup returns CDR1 SQVTM and CDR2 ANQGSEA. With 4 bases clipped from V and 13 bases from J, the junction kept 13 bases outside the gene matches. The CDR3 DNA is TGCAGCGTTGGCGGGACTAGCGGGGCGCCGAGGGAATACTTC. It codes for CSVGGTSGAPREYF.

The rearrangement joins TRBV5-1 to TRBJ1-5; 8 bases align to TRBD1. V gave up 0 bases and J gave up 4 bases; unmatched junction bases: 3. The CDR3 loop spans 15 amino acids. Germline assignment: CDR1 SGHRS and CDR2 YFSETQ. CDR3 loop: CASSLEGQANQPQHF. The CDR3 DNA reads TGCGCCAGCAGCTTGGAGGGACAGGCAAATCAGCCCCAGCATTTT.

The chain uses TRBV24-1 and TRBJ2-1; D may be TRBD1 (5 bases). Trimming took 4 bases from V and 5 from J, leaving 17 bases between them. CDR1 is KGHDR and CDR2 is SFDVKD in the germline V gene. The CDR3 length is 16 residues. CDR3 sequence: CATSDLTFWGDNEQFF. CDR3 coding DNA: TGTGCCACCAGTGACTTGACGTTTTGGGGCGACAATGAGCAGTTCTTC.

This clonotype was recorded many times. The V call is TRBV20-1, the J call TRBJ2-1; maybe TRBD1 (6 bases). The CDR3 length is 11 residues. Germline assignment: CDR1 DFQATT and CDR2 SNEGSKA (reference sequence). Deletions cut 6 bases from V and 5 bases from J, with 8 bases between. As DNA, the CDR3 is TGCAGTGCCACAGGGAACAATGAGCAGTTCTTC. Amino acid sequence: CSATGNNEQFF.

Ten or more counts support this clonotype. The V gene is TRBV18, the J gene TRBJ2-7; 7 nucleotides align to TRBD1. The CDR3 contains 16 residues. Unmatched junction bases numbered 14, after V lost 3 bases and J lost 6 bases. CDR1 and CDR2 (germline): KGHSH, LQKENI. The CDR3 protein is CASSPRTGRQIGEQYF. CDR3 sequence (DNA): TGTGCCAGCTCACCTAGGACAGGACGACAGATCGGCGAGCAGTACTTC. Drawing the rest from reference TRBV18 and TRBJ2-7, the complete variable domain is NAGVMQNPRHLVRRRGQEARLRCSPMKGHSHVYWYRQLPEEGLKFMVYLQKENIIDESGMPKERFSAEFPKEGPSILRIQQVVRGDSAAYFCASSPRTGRQIGEQYFGPGTRLTVT.